This TCR beta chain was retrieved from a study of early T cells in non-severe SARS-CoV-2 infection. Study context: Unsorted whole-blood RNA was sequenced in bulk, leaving chains unpaired.

CDR3 length equals 12 residues. CDR1 is SEHNR, CDR2 FQNEAQ, per germline (reference sequence). On this clonotype itself: At one boundary the junction diverges from the germline segment, which might be a read error.

Individual cDNA molecules were tagged with unique molecular identifiers, the study reported. Via MiXCR, TCRdb re-called the 5' RACE reads, giving one row per CDR3 protein. The sample holds around 82,000 distinct CDR3 sequences, approximately 15% seen once. This chain links TRBV7-9 with TRBJ2-3; D may be TRBD1 (5 bases). This receptor was taken from an adult who was a healthcare worker with PCR-confirmed SARS-CoV-2 infection or an uninfected control (not recorded which). The sample was whole blood. CDR3 amino acids: CASWGLTDTQNF. CDR3 DNA: TGTGCCAGCTGGGGCCTCACAGATACGCAGAATTTT. The complete variable domain, with remaining parts taken from reference TRBV7-9 and TRBJ2-3, reads DTGVSQNPRHKITKRGQNVTFRCDPISEHNRLYWYRQTLGQGPEFLTYFQNEAQLEKSRLLSDRFSAERPKGSFSTLEIQRTEQGDSAMYLCASWGLTDTQNFGPGTRLTVL.